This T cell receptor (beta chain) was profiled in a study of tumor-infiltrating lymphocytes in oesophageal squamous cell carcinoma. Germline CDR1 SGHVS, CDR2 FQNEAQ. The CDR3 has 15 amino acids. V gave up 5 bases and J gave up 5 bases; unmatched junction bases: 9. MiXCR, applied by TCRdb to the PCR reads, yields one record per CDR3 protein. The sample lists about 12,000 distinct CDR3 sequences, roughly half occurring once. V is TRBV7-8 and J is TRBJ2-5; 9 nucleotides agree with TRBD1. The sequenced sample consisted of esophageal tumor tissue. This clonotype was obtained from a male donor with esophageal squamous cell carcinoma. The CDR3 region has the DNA TGTGCCAGCAGCCAGCGGACAGGGGACGGGGAGACCCAGTACTTC. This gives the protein CASSQRTGDGETQYF.